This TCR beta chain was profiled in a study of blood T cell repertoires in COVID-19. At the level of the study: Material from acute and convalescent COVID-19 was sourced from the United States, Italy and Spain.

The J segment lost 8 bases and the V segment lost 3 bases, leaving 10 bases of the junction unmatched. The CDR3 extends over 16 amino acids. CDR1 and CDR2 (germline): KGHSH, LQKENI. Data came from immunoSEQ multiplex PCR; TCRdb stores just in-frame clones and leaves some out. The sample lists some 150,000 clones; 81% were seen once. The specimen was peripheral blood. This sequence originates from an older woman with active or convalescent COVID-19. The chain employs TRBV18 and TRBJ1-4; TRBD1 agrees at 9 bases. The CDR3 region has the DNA TGTGCCAGCTCACCGGCTCCGGGACAGGGTTTGGAAAAACTGTTTTTT. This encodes CASSPAPGQGLEKLFF. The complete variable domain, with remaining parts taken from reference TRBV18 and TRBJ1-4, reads NAGVMQNPRHLVRRRGQEARLRCSPMKGHSHVYWYRQLPEEGLKFMVYLQKENIIDESGMPKERFSAEFPKEGPSILRIQQVVRGDSAAYFCASSPAPGQGLEKLFFGSGTQLSVL.